These 13 T cell receptor beta chains were all obtained from the same sample, sequenced in a study of T cells in women clearing cervical HPV infection. Sequencing was performed with immunoSEQ multiplex PCR; in TCRdb, only in-frame clones are kept and a portion is missing. This listing includes roughly 20,000 clones. Input material: blood buffy coat. These receptors came from a woman aged 18 to 69 with a cervical HPV16 infection that either progressed to CIN3+ or cleared (not recorded which).

Of note for this clone: The read ends 3 residues shy of where the CDR3 ends; the end is completed using the germline J gene. The chain uses TRBV14 and TRBJ1-1; the match to TRBD1 covers 9 bases. Germline CDR1 SGHDN, CDR2 FVKESK. J was trimmed by 4 bases and V by 0 bases; bases with no gene match: 12. The CDR3 extends over 18 amino acids. The CDR3 region is CASSQDFRATGGLTEAFF. The covered CDR3 bases are TGTGCCAGCAGCCAAGATTTTAGGGCTACAGGGGGCCTCACTGAA.

A remark on this clone: The read stops 3 residues short of the end of the CDR3; the missing end is completed from the germline J gene. The genes are TRBV18 and TRBJ2-5; possibly TRBD2 for D (6 bases). This CDR3 spans 13 amino acids. Germline V gene data show CDR1 as KGHSH and CDR2 as LQKENI. V was shortened by 6 bases and J by 1 base, with 9 bases between the two germline ends. CDR3: CASSSGVQETQYF. The CDR3 DNA, read in part, is TGTGCCAGCTCGTCGGGGGTCCAAGAGACC. The whole variable domain, remainder taken from reference TRBV18 and TRBJ2-5, is NAGVMQNPRHLVRRRGQEARLRCSPMKGHSHVYWYRQLPEEGLKFMVYLQKENIIDESGMPKERFSAEFPKEGPSILRIQQVVRGDSAAYFCASSSGVQETQYFGPGTRLLVL.

Points on this clone: The read terminates 3 residues before the CDR3 end, so the remaining end is supplied by the germline J gene. This sequence joins TRBV7-9 and TRBJ1-5, with 7 bases that match TRBD1. This CDR3 has 14 amino acids. Germline loops: CDR1 SEHNR, CDR2 FQNEAQ (reference sequence). Losses at the gene ends were 5 bases for V and 3 bases for J; bases not matched to a gene: 4. The DNA read from the CDR3 is TGTGCCAGCAGCCATGGGACAGACAATCAGCCC. This encodes CASSHGTDNQP. The whole CDR3 sequence reads CASSHGTDNQPQHF. Using reference TRBV7-9 and TRBJ1-5 for the parts outside the CDR3, the full variable domain is DTGVSQNPRHKITKRGQNVTFRCDPISEHNRLYWYRQTLGQGPEFLTYFQNEAQLEKSRLLSDRFSAERPKGSFSTLEIQRTEQGDSAMYLCASSHGTDNQPQHFGDGTRLSIL.

Concerning this clone: With the read ending 3 residues before the CDR3 end, the germline J gene is used to fill in that end. V is TRBV7-7 and J is TRBJ2-3; TRBD2 matches at 10 bases. Germline V lookup: CDR1 SSHAT, CDR2 FNYEAQ (reference sequence). This CDR3 is built from 17 residues. The junction had 11 bases not matched to a gene; V was cut back by 5 bases and J by 3 bases. The CDR3 loop is CASSPSIAGGKTDTQYF. CDR3 bases read: TGTGCCAGCAGCCCATCGATAGCGGGAGGAAAAACAGATACG.

About this clone itself: The missing CDR3 end, 3 residues past where the read stops, is filled in from the germline J gene. The chain has TRBV29-1 and TRBJ2-1; perhaps TRBD1 as D (6 bases). CDR1 is SQVTM, CDR2 ANQGSEA, per germline. The V gene lost 1 base and the J gene lost 5 bases, with 12 bases spanning the gap. This CDR3 is 14 amino acids long. CDR3 DNA, as far as it was read: TGCAGCGTTGAAGTCAGGACAGATCACAATGAG. This sequence encodes CSVEVRTDHNE. The whole CDR3 reads CSVEVRTDHNEQFF.

Comments on this clone: Coverage ceases 3 residues before the CDR3 finishes, and the germline J gene fills in the end. The genes are TRBV7-3 and TRBJ2-1; no reliable D call. This CDR3 region has 16 residues. Between the trimmed V and J ends, which lost 2 bases and 0 bases, there was a span of 11 bases. Germline V gene sequence: CDR1 SGHTA, CDR2 FQGTGA. The part of the CDR3 DNA that was read is TGTGCCAGCAGCTTATCCGGTCCTAGCTCCTACAATGAG. This sequence encodes CASSLSGPSSYNE. In full, the CDR3 is CASSLSGPSSYNEQFF.

Comments on this clone: The read halts 3 residues ahead of the CDR3 end, with the missing end drawn from the germline J gene. This sequence joins TRBV6-2 or TRBV6-3 and TRBJ2-3, with 9 bases matching TRBD2. The germline gives CDR1 MNHEY, CDR2 SVGEGT. The CDR3 extends over 14 amino acids. CDR3 amino acids: CASSTGTSMETQYF. The CDR3 bases that were read are TGTGCCAGCAGTACCGGGACTAGCATGGAGACG.

A word on this clone: Read data end 3 residues before the CDR3 end; the end is taken from the germline J gene. The rearrangement uses TRBV10-3 and TRBJ2-3, with a possible D match to TRBD1 (6 bases). Germline values: CDR1 ENHRY, CDR2 SYGVKD. CDR3 length equals 18 residues. CDR3 DNA, as far as it was read: TGTGCCATCAGTGAGTCGATGGCATCAGGGGCAGGCCAAGAGACG. Its protein product is CAISESMASGAGQET. The CDR3 in its entirety is CAISESMASGAGQETQYF.

Concerning this clone: The read terminates 3 residues ahead of where the CDR3 ends, so the germline J gene completes it. The V call is TRBV19, the J call TRBJ2-2; 14 bases fit TRBD2. Germline CDR1 and CDR2: LNHDA and SQIVND (reference sequence). V dropped 4 bases and J dropped 6; count of bases not matched to a gene: 4. This CDR3 spans 16 amino acids. The CDR3 bases that were read are TGTGCCAGTAGTAGACTAGCGGGAGGGTTATCCGGGGAG. Encoded protein: CASSRLAGGLSGE. The CDR3 reads in full as CASSRLAGGLSGELFF.

Turning to this clone: The DNA ends 3 residues before the CDR3 does, and the rest of the CDR3 is filled in from the germline J gene. J is TRBJ2-1 and V is TRBV2; D is tentatively TRBD1 or TRBD2 (6 bases each). The CDR3 is made up of 14 amino acids. The germline V and J ends were trimmed by 3 bases and 8 bases, with 14 bases remaining between them. Germline values: CDR1 SNHLY, CDR2 FYNNEI. CDR3 bases read: TGTGCCAGCAGTGACCAGGGGAGGTTTGATGAG. It is translated as CASSDQGRFDE. From start to end, the CDR3 is CASSDQGRFDEQFF.

As regards this clone: The read comes to an end 3 residues before the CDR3 does, leaving the germline J gene to fill in the end. The chain couples TRBV6-1 to TRBJ2-1; D is unresolved. V shed 1 base and J shed 0 bases, with 10 bases lying between them. CDR1 is MNHNS, CDR2 SASEGT, per germline. The CDR3 extends over 16 amino acids. The CDR3 here is CASSEEGRSSYNEQFF. Incomplete CDR3 DNA: TGTGCCAGCAGTGAAGAAGGCAGGAGCTCCTACAATGAG.

About this clone: The read terminates 3 residues before the CDR3 end, so the remaining end is supplied by the germline J gene. The chain has TRBV2 and TRBJ2-3, with D possibly matching TRBD1 (6 bases). V was clipped by 0 bases and J by 2 bases, with 12 bases between them. Germline-derived CDR1 and CDR2 are SNHLY and FYNNEI. The CDR3 sequence is 16 residues long. The part of the CDR3 DNA that was read is TGTGCCAGCAGTGAAGCGAAGGACAGTCCCACAGATACG. Amino acid sequence: CASSEAKDSPTDT. The entire CDR3 protein reads CASSEAKDSPTDTQYF.

Note on this clone: The read comes to an end 3 residues before the CDR3 does, leaving the germline J gene to fill in the end. This chain links TRBV2 with TRBJ1-4, with 7 bases aligning to TRBD1. The V gene end was trimmed by 6 bases and the J gene end by 5 bases; junction bases not matched to a gene: 6. The CDR3 is 14 amino acids. CDR1 and CDR2 (germline): SNHLY, FYNNEI. Partial CDR3 DNA: TGTGCCAGCAGCCAACAGGGGCTGAATGAAAAA. It specifies CASSQQGLNEK. The entire CDR3 reads CASSQQGLNEKLFF.